This T cell receptor (beta chain) is drawn from a study of T cell clusters in autoimmune cytopenias. TRB amplification used around 260 ng of peripheral blood genomic DNA. This CDR3 contains 12 residues. Germline V gives CDR1 MNHEY, CDR2 SVGEGT. TRB rearrangements were amplified by touch-down multiplex PCR with mixed TRB-A/B primers. TCRdb re-called the multiplex PCR reads; every CDR3 protein appears as one record, without DNA. This repertoire includes about 4,900 distinct CDR3 sequences. This clonotype is called medium-sized based on its frequency. The rearrangement uses TRBV6-2 or TRBV6-3 and TRBJ1-5; TCRdb outputs TRBD1, but without DNA this stays unchecked. Sequencing used peripheral blood. The TCR comes from a human donor with an autoimmune cytopenia or autoimmune hepatitis (not recorded which). The CDR3 here is CASSLGAWPQHF.